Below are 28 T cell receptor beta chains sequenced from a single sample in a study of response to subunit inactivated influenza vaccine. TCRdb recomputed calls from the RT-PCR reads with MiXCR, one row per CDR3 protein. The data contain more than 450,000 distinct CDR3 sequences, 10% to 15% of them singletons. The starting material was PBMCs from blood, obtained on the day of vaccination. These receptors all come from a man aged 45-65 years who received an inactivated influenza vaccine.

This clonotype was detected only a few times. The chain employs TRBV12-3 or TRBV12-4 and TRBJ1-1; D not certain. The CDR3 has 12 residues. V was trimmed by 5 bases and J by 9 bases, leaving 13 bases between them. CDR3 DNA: TGTGCCAGCAGTCCCCTGCCTAGTAAAGCTTTCTTT. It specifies CASSPLPSKAFF.

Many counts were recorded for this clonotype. The CDR3 loop reads CSVAGSRESYNEQFF. The CDR3 bases are TGCAGCGTTGCAGGGAGCAGAGAATCCTACAATGAGCAGTTCTTC. The chain couples TRBV29-1 to TRBJ2-1; D tentatively reads TRBD1 or TRBD2 (5 bases each). CDR3 length equals 15 residues. Per germline, CDR1 SQVTM and CDR2 ANQGSEA. V lost 4 bases to trimming and J lost 1 base, with 14 bases between them.

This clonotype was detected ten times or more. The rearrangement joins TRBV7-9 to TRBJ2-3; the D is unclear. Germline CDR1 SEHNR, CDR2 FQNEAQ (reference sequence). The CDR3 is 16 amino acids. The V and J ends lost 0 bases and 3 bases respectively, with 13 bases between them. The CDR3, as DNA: TGTGCCAGCAGCTTAGCGGAGTTGGCCAGAACAGATACGCAGTATTTT. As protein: CASSLAELARTDTQYF. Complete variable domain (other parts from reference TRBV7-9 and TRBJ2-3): DTGVSQNPRHKITKRGQNVTFRCDPISEHNRLYWYRQTLGQGPEFLTYFQNEAQLEKSRLLSDRFSAERPKGSFSTLEIQRTEQGDSAMYLCASSLAELARTDTQYFGPGTRLTVL.

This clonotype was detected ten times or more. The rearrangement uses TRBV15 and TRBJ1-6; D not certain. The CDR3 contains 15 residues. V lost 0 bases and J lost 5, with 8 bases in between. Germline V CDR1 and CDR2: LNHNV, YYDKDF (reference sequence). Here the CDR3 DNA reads TGTGCCACCAGCAGAGATCGTGGGGATAATTCACCCCTCCACTTT. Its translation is CATSRDRGDNSPLHF. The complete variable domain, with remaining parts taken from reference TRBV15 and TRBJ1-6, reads DAMVIQNPRYQVTQFGKPVTLSCSQTLNHNVMYWYQQKSSQAPKLLFHYYDKDFNNEADTPDNFQSRRPNTSFCFLDIRSPGLGDTAMYLCATSRDRGDNSPLHFGNGTRLTVT.

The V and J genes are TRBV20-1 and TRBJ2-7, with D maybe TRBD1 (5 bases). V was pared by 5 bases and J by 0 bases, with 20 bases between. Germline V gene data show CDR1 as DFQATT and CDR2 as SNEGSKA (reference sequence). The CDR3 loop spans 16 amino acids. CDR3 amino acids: CSAGKKQATSSYEQYF. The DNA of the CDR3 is TGCAGTGCTGGAAAAAAACAGGCGACGAGCTCCTACGAGCAGTACTTC.

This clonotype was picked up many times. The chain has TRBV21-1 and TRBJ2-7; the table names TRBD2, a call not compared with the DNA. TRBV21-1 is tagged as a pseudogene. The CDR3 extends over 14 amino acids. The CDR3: CASTLKRGPYEQYF. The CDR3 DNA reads TGTGCCAGCACCCTTAAGCGGGGTCCCTACGAGCAGTACTTC.

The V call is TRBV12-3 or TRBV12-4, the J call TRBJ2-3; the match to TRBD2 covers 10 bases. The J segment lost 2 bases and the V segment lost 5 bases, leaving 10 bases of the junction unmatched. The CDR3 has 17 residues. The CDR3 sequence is CASSPRVAGGPTDTQYF. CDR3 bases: TGTGCCAGCAGTCCCCGAGTAGCGGGGGGACCCACAGATACGCAGTATTTT.

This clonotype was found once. The CDR3 DNA reads TGTGCCAGCAGCGTAGCACCGGGGGACTACGAGCAGTACTTC. The encoded protein is CASSVAPGDYEQYF. V gene TRBV9 combines with J gene TRBJ2-7, with D tentatively TRBD2 (6 bases). Trimming cost V 0 bases and J 3 bases, with 10 bases left between them. The CDR3 spans 14 residues. Per the germline V gene, CDR1 is SGDLS and CDR2 is YYNGEE.

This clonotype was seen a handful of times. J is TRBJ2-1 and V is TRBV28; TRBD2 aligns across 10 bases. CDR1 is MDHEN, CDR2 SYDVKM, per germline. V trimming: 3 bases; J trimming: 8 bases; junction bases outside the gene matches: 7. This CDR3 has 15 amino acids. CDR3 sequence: CASSFSGRPRHEQFF. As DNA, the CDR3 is TGTGCCAGCAGTTTTAGCGGGAGGCCACGACATGAGCAGTTCTTC.

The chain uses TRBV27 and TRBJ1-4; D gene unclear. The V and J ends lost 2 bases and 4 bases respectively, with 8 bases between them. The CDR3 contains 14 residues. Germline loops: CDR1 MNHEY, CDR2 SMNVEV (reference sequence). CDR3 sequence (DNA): TGTGCCAGCAGTTTAATAGGGCATAATGAAAAACTGTTTTTT. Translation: CASSLIGHNEKLFF.

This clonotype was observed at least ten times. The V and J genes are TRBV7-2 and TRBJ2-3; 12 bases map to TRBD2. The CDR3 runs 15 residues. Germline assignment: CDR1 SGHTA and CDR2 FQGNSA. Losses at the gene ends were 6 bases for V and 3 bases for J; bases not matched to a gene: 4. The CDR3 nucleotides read TGTGCCAGCAGACAAGGACTAGCGGGGACAGATACGCAGTATTTT. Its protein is CASRQGLAGTDTQYF.

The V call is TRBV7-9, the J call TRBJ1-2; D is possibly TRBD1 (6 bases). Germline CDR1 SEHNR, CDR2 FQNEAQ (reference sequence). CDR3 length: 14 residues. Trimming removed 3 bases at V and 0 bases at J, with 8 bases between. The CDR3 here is CASSFRTANYGYTF. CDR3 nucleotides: TGTGCCAGCAGCTTCCGGACAGCTAACTATGGCTACACCTTC.

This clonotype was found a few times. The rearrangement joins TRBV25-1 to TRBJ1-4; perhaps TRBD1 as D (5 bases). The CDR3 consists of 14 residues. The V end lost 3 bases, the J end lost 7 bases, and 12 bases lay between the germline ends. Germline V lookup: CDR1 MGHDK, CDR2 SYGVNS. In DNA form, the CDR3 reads TGTGCCAGCAGTGACGGGGGGAGGGGTGAAAAACTGTTTTTT. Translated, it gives CASSDGGRGEKLFF.

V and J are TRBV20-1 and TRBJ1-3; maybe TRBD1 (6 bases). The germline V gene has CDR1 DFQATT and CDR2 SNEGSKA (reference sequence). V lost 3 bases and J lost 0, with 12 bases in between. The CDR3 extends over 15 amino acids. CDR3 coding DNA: TGCAGTGCTAGGCGGGGGGCGAGCTCTGGAAACACCATATATTTT. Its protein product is CSARRGASSGNTIYF.

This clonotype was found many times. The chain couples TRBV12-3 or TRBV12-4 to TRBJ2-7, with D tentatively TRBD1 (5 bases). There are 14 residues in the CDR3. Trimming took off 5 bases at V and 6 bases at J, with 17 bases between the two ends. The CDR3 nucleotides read TGTGCCAGCAGTGACAGACAGTTAATTTTCGAGCAGTACTTC. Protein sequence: CASSDRQLIFEQYF.

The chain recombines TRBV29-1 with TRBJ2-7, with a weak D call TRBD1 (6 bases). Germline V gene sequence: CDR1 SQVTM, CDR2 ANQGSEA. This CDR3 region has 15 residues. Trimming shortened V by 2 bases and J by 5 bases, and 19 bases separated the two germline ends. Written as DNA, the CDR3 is TGCAGCGTTGAACCAATACAGGGTAGGGGCGACGAGCAGTACTTC. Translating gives CSVEPIQGRGDEQYF.

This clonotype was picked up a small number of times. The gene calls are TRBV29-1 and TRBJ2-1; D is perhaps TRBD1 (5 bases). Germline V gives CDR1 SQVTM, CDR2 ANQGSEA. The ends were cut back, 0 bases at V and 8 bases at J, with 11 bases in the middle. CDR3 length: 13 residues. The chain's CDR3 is CSVEDRGGYEQFF. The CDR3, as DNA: TGCAGCGTTGAAGATAGGGGTGGGTATGAGCAGTTCTTC.

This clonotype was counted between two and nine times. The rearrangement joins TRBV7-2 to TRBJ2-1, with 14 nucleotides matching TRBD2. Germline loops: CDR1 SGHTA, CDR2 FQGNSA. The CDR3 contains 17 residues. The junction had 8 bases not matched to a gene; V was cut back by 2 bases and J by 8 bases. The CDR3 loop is CASSLTRLAGGRHEQFF. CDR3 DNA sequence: TGTGCCAGCAGCTTAACCAGACTAGCGGGGGGGCGGCATGAGCAGTTCTTC.

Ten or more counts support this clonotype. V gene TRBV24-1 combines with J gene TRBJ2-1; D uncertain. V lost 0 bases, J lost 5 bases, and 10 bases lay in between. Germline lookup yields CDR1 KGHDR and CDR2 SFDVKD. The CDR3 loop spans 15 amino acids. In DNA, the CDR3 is TGTGCCACCAGTGATTTGCTGCTAGAGAACAATGAGCAGTTCTTC. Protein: CATSDLLLENNEQFF.

As DNA, the CDR3 is TGTGCCACCAGTGATTTTGGACTGTCCACAGATACGCAGTATTTT. It specifies CATSDFGLSTDTQYF. This sequence joins TRBV24-1 and TRBJ2-3; possibly TRBD2 for D (5 bases). Germline-derived CDR1 and CDR2 are KGHDR and SFDVKD. Trimming left V 1 base short and J 2 bases short, with 9 bases between. The CDR3 sequence is 15 residues long.

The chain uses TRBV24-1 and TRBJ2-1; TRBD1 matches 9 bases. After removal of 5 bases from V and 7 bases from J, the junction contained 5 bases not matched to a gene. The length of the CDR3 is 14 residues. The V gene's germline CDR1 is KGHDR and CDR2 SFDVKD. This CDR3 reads CATSGDRDSNEQFF. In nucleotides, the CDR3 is TGTGCCACCAGTGGGGACAGGGATTCAAATGAGCAGTTCTTC.

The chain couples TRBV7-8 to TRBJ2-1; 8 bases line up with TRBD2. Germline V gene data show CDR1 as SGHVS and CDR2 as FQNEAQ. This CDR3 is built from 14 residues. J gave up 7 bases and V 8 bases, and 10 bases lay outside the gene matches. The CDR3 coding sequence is TGTGCCAGCGGGGCGAGCGGGAGCACAAATGAGCAGTTCTTC. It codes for CASGASGSTNEQFF.

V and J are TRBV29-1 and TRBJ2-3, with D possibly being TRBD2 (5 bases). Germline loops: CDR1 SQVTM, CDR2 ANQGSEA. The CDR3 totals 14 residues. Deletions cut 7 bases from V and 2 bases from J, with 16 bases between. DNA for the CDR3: TGCAGCGCCGACGCGGGTTTTTCCACAGATACGCAGTATTTT. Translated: CSADAGFSTDTQYF.

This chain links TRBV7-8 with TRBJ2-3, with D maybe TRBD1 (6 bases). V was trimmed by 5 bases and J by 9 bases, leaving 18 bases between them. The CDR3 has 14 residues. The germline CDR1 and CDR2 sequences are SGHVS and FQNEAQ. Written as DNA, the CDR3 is TGTGCCAGCAGCGTATACAGGGAAGGAGAGACGCAGTATTTT. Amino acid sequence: CASSVYREGETQYF.

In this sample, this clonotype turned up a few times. CDR3 region: CSVRSGSSYEQYF. The CDR3 bases are TGCAGCGTCCGAAGCGGCTCTTCCTACGAGCAGTACTTC. V gene TRBV29-1 combines with J gene TRBJ2-7; D is possibly TRBD2 (5 bases). This CDR3 has 13 residues. The germline CDR1 and CDR2 sequences are SQVTM and ANQGSEA. V was cut by 6 bases and J by 1 base, with 13 bases left in between.

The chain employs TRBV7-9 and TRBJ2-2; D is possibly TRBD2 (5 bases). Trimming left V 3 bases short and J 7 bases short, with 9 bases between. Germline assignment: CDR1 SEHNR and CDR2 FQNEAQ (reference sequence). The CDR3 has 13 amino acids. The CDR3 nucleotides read TGTGCCAGCAGCTTTATAACTAGCGGGGAGCTGTTTTTT. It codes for CASSFITSGELFF.

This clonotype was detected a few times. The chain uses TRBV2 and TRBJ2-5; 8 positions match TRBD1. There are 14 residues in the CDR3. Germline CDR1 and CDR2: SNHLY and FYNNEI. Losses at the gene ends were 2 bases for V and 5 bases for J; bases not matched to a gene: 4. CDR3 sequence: CASSEQGAGETQYF. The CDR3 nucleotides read TGTGCCAGCAGTGAACAGGGGGCGGGTGAGACCCAGTACTTC.

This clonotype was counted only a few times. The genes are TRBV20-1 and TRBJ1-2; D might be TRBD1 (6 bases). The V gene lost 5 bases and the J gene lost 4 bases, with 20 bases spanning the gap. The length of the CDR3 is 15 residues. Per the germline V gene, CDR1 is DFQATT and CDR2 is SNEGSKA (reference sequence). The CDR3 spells CSADSTKQGPYGYTF. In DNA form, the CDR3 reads TGCAGTGCTGACTCTACAAAACAGGGACCCTATGGCTACACCTTC.